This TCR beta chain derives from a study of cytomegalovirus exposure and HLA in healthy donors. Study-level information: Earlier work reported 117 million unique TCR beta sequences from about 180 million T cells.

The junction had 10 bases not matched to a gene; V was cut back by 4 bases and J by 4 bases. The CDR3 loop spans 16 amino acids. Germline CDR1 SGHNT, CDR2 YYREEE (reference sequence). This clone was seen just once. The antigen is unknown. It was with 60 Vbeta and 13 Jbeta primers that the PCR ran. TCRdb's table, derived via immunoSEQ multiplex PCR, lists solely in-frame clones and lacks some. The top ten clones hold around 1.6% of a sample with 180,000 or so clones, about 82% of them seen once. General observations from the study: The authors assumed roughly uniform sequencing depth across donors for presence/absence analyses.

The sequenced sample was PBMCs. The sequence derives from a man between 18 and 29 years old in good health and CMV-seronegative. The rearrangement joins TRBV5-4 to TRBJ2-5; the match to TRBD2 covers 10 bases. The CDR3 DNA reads TGTGCCAGCAGCCCCGTAAGAGCGGGAGGGGTAGAGACCCAGTACTTC. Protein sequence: CASSPVRAGGVETQYF.